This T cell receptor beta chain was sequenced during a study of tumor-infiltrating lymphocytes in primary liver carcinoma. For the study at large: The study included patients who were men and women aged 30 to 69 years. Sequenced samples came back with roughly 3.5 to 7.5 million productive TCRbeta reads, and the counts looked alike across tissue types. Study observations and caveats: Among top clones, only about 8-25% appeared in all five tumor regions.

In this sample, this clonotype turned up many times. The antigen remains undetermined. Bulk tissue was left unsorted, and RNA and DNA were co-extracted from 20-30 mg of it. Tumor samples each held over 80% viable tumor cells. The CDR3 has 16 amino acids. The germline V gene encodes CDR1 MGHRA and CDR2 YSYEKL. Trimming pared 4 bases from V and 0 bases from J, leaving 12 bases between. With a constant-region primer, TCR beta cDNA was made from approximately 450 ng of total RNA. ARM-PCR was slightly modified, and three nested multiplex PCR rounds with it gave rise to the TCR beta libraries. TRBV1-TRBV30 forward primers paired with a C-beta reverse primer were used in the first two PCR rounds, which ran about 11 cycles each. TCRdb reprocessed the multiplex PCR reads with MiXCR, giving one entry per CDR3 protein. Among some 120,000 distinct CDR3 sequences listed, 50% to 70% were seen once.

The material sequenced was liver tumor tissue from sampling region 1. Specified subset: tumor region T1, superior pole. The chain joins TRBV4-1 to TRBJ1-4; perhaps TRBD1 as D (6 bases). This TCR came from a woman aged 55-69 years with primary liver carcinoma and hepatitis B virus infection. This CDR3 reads CASSRTALPTNEKLFF. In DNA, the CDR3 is TGCGCCAGCAGCCGGACAGCCCTTCCAACTAATGAAAAACTGTTTTTT.